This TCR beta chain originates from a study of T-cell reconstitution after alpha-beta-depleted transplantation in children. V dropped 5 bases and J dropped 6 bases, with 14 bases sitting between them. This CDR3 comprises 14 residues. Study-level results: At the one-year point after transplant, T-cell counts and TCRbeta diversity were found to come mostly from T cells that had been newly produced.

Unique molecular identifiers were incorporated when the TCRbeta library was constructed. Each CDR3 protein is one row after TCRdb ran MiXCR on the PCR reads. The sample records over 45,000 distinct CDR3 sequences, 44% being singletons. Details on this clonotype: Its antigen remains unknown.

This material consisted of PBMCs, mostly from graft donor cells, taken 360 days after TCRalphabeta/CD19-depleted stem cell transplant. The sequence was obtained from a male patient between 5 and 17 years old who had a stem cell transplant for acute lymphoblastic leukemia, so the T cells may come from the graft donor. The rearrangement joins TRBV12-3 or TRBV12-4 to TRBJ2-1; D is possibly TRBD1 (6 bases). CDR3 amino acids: CASSPLTGPNEQFF. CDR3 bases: TGTGCCAGCAGTCCCTTGACAGGCCCCAATGAGCAGTTCTTC.